This entry lists 25 T cell receptor beta chains sequenced from one sample in a study of Tregs in tolerant kidney transplant recipients. Sequenced by immunoSEQ multiplex PCR; TCRdb stores in-frame clones only, minus some. The data contain roughly 66,000 clones, roughly 90% of them singletons. The sample in question was CD8+ T cells from blood, obtained before the transplant. The receptors come from a human donor who received a combined kidney and bone marrow transplant.

The V call is TRBV18, the J call TRBJ2-1, with TRBD1 identical over 9 bases. Losses at the gene ends were 3 bases for V and 7 bases for J; bases not matched to a gene: 7. The CDR3 consists of 15 residues. Per the germline V gene, CDR1 is KGHSH and CDR2 is LQKENI. CDR3 protein: CASSPPDRGWNEQFF. CDR3 DNA: TGTGCCAGCTCACCCCCGGACAGGGGATGGAATGAGCAGTTCTTC.

The chain recombines TRBV5-4 with TRBJ2-6; maybe TRBD1 (6 bases). The V gene lost 0 bases and the J gene lost 4 bases, with 11 bases spanning the gap. This CDR3 has 16 residues. Germline values: CDR1 SGHNT, CDR2 YYREEE (reference sequence). Here the CDR3 DNA reads TGTGCCAGCAGCTTGGATGGGGGCGTCGGGGCCAACGTCCTGACTTTC. Residues: CASSLDGGVGANVLTF.

The chain recombines TRBV5-1 with TRBJ2-1, with TRBD2 as a possible D gene (5 bases). The length of the CDR3 is 16 residues. V shed 6 bases and J shed 0 bases, with 16 bases lying between them. The germline CDR1 and CDR2 sequences are SGHRS and YFSETQ. CDR3 amino acids: CASKLDGLSSYNEQFF. The CDR3 DNA follows: TGCGCCAGCAAATTAGATGGACTGAGCTCCTACAATGAGCAGTTCTTC.

V gene TRBV9 combines with J gene TRBJ1-2; D possibly corresponds to TRBD1 (5 bases). V was shortened by 7 bases and J by 6 bases, with 22 bases between the two germline ends. Germline V gene lookup returns CDR1 SGDLS and CDR2 YYNGEE. The CDR3 runs to 15 residues. The CDR3 DNA sequence: TGTGCCAGCGGGCAGGGATTAATAGGATGGGATGGCTACACCTTC. Protein: CASGQGLIGWDGYTF. Together with reference TRBV9 and TRBJ1-2, the CDR3 gives the full variable domain: DSGVTQTPKHLITATGQRVTLRCSPRSGDLSVYWYQQSLDQGLQFLIQYYNGEERAKGNILERFSAQQFPDLHSELNLSSLELGDSALYFCASGQGLIGWDGYTFGSGTRLTVV.

The J gene is TRBJ1-2, the V gene TRBV15; 7 nucleotides line up with TRBD1. Germline V gene lookup returns CDR1 LNHNV and CDR2 YYDKDF (reference sequence). This CDR3 region has 14 residues. V lost 5 bases, J lost 5 bases, and 8 bases stayed unmatched. CDR3 sequence: CATSPTGMEYGYTF. CDR3 DNA sequence: TGTGCCACCAGCCCGACAGGGATGGAATATGGCTACACCTTC.

This sequence joins TRBV7-2 and TRBJ2-1, with 11 bases identical to TRBD2. In germline, CDR1 is SGHTA, CDR2 FQGNSA. V gave up 5 bases and J gave up 2 bases; unmatched junction bases: 2. The CDR3 totals 15 residues. In DNA form, the CDR3 reads TGTGCCAGCAGCCTGACTAGCGGGGCCTACAATGAGCAGTTCTTC. Amino acids: CASSLTSGAYNEQFF.

This chain uses TRBV7-9 with TRBJ2-1; D may be TRBD1 (7 bases). The V gene lost 3 bases and the J gene lost 8 bases, with 17 bases spanning the gap. This CDR3 contains 15 residues. CDR1 and CDR2 from the germline V gene are SEHNR and FQNEAQ (reference sequence). The CDR3 nucleotides read TGTGCCAGCAGCTTGGAGGGGGCATATAAGGATGAGCAGTTCTTC. Its protein is CASSLEGAYKDEQFF.

This chain joins TRBV4-3 and TRBJ1-6; 8 bases agree with TRBD1. The ends lost 0 bases at V and 6 bases at J; junction bases unmatched: 1. This CDR3 has 15 amino acids. CDR1 LGHNA and CDR2 YSLEER come from the germline V gene. This CDR3 reads CASSQDDRGNSPLHF. DNA of the CDR3: TGCGCCAGCAGCCAAGATGACAGGGGTAATTCACCCCTCCACTTT.

DNA for the CDR3: TGTGCCAGTAGTATTGACTCCACGGGACTAGCGGAGACCTACGAGCAGTACTTC. Residues: CASSIDSTGLAETYEQYF. The chain has TRBV19 and TRBJ2-7; 11 bases fit TRBD2. The J segment lost 2 bases and the V segment lost 3 bases, leaving 12 bases of the junction unmatched. Germline loops: CDR1 LNHDA, CDR2 SQIVND (reference sequence). The CDR3 runs to 18 residues.

This rearrangement joins TRBV10-3 to TRBJ2-7, with 8 positions matching TRBD2. Unmatched junction bases numbered 5, after V lost 0 bases and J lost 1 base. The CDR3 has 16 residues. Per the germline V gene, CDR1 is ENHRY and CDR2 is SYGVKD. CDR3 bases: TGTGCCATCAGTGAGTCGGGGGGACTAGTATCCTACGAGCAGTACTTC. It yields the protein CAISESGGLVSYEQYF.

The chain is built from TRBV5-6 and TRBJ2-1, with D possibly being TRBD2 (7 bases). Trimming removed 3 bases at V and 6 bases at J, with 10 bases between. The CDR3 extends over 13 amino acids. CDR1 and CDR2 (germline): SGHDT, YYEEEE. CDR3 in DNA: TGTGCCAGCAGCTGGGGGGGGCTCAATGAGCAGTTCTTC. Its protein product is CASSWGGLNEQFF.

V usage is TRBV13 and J usage is TRBJ2-3, with 10 bases fitting TRBD1. The CDR3 runs 15 residues. V trimming: 5 bases; J trimming: 1 base; junction bases outside the gene matches: 3. Germline-derived CDR1 and CDR2 are PRHDT and FYEKMQ (reference sequence). CDR3 protein: CASSQGQGGTDTQYF. The CDR3 DNA follows: TGTGCCAGCAGCCAAGGACAGGGGGGCACAGATACGCAGTATTTT.

The chain is built from TRBV5-4 and TRBJ1-1, with D hard to call. Germline V gives CDR1 SGHNT, CDR2 YYREEE (reference sequence). The germline V and J ends were trimmed by 4 bases and 6 bases, with 19 bases remaining between them. This CDR3 contains 15 residues. The CDR3, as DNA: TGTGCCAGCAGCGAGAACCCCGGGTCCATAGCTGAAGCTTTCTTT. As protein: CASSENPGSIAEAFF.

Here the CDR3 DNA reads TGTGCCACCGAAACAGGGTCCAATGAGCAGTTCTTC. Protein product: CATETGSNEQFF. The chain couples TRBV15 to TRBJ2-1; tentative D call: TRBD1 (6 bases). Germline V gene sequence: CDR1 LNHNV, CDR2 YYDKDF (reference sequence). V was trimmed by 8 bases and J by 6 bases, leaving 11 bases between them. This CDR3 region has 12 residues.

This sequence joins TRBV28 and TRBJ2-1, with 9 bases fitting TRBD1. With V trimmed by 7 bases and J by 5 bases, 9 bases remained unmatched. Germline values: CDR1 MDHEN, CDR2 SYDVKM. The CDR3 runs to 15 residues. The CDR3 DNA reads as TGTGCCAGCACGGGCGGACAGGGGCGAAACAATGAGCAGTTCTTC. This gives the protein CASTGGQGRNNEQFF.

This rearrangement joins TRBV29-1 to TRBJ2-1, with 7 bases that match TRBD2. There are 15 residues in the CDR3. V trimming: 5 bases; J trimming: 7 bases; junction bases outside the gene matches: 14. Germline loops: CDR1 SQVTM, CDR2 ANQGSEA. This chain's CDR3 is CSVPPPGGRWNEQFF. The CDR3, as DNA: TGCAGCGTTCCTCCCCCCGGGGGGAGGTGGAATGAGCAGTTCTTC.

The chain couples TRBV6-5 to TRBJ1-1, with a tentative D call TRBD1 (5 bases). Germline V gene lookup returns CDR1 MNHEY and CDR2 SVGAGI. The CDR3 covers 13 residues. The ends were cut back, 6 bases at V and 1 base at J, with 9 bases in the middle. The chain's CDR3 is CASSLGGNTEAFF. The CDR3 DNA reads TGTGCCAGCAGCCTGGGGGGGAACACTGAAGCTTTCTTT.

CDR3 region: CASSQGETGIHEQYF. In nucleotides, the CDR3 is TGCGCCAGCAGCCAGGGAGAGACAGGGATACACGAGCAGTACTTC. This rearrangement joins TRBV4-3 to TRBJ2-7; 7 bases map to TRBD1. Trimming cost V 3 bases and J 5 bases; bases outside gene matches: 10. CDR3 length: 15 residues. The germline gives CDR1 LGHNA, CDR2 YSLEER.

V gene TRBV7-9 combines with J gene TRBJ2-3; the match to TRBD2 covers 11 bases. V shed 5 bases, J shed 3 bases, and the junction held 7 bases outside the gene matches. The CDR3 loop spans 16 amino acids. Germline loops: CDR1 SEHNR, CDR2 FQNEAQ (reference sequence). CDR3 amino acids: CASSEVAGGPTDTQYF. The CDR3 region has the DNA TGTGCCAGCAGCGAAGTAGCGGGAGGGCCGACAGATACGCAGTATTTT.

The V gene is TRBV5-6, the J gene TRBJ2-2; D is possibly TRBD2 (6 bases). The CDR3 totals 14 residues. Germline CDR1 SGHDT, CDR2 YYEEEE. The V and J ends lost 4 bases and 2 bases respectively, with 9 bases between them. CDR3 coding DNA: TGTGCCAGCAGCACGGGACTCAACACCGGGGAGCTGTTTTTT. Its protein product is CASSTGLNTGELFF. Using reference TRBV5-6 and TRBJ2-2 for the parts outside the CDR3, the full variable domain is DAGVTQSPTHLIKTRGQQVTLRCSPKSGHDTVSWYQQALGQGPQFIFQYYEEEERQRGNFPDRFSGHQFPNYSSELNVNALLLGDSALYLCASSTGLNTGELFFGEGSRLTVL.

The chain uses TRBV5-1 and TRBJ2-1; TRBD2 might be the D (6 bases). Germline lookup yields CDR1 SGHRS and CDR2 YFSETQ. The CDR3 loop spans 13 amino acids. Trimming shortened V by 0 bases and J by 7 bases, and 8 bases separated the two germline ends. The CDR3 coding sequence is TGCGCCAGCAGCTTGGCGGAGGGGAATGAGCAGTTCTTC. Encoded protein: CASSLAEGNEQFF.

In this sample, this clone turned up a few times. The rearrangement uses TRBV5-6 and TRBJ1-3; no definite D call. The CDR3 is 14 residues long. The V end was cut by 2 bases, the J end by 0 bases, with 6 bases between. The germline V gene has CDR1 SGHDT and CDR2 YYEEEE. In DNA, the CDR3 is TGTGCCAGCAGCTTTGGGCTCTCTGGAAACACCATATATTTT. Its translation is CASSFGLSGNTIYF.

In its sample, this clone was seen once. The J gene is TRBJ1-1, the V gene TRBV7-9; 9 nucleotides match TRBD1. Germline-derived CDR1 and CDR2 are SEHNR and FQNEAQ (reference sequence). V lost 5 bases and J lost 4; bases outside the gene matches: 8. This CDR3 has 15 residues. The DNA of the CDR3 is TGTGCCAGCAGCCCGGACAGGGGAAGGAGCACTGAAGCTTTCTTT. This encodes CASSPDRGRSTEAFF.

This chain links TRBV9 with TRBJ1-6, with D tentatively TRBD1 (5 bases). This CDR3 comprises 15 residues. V was shortened by 3 bases and J by 6 bases, with 13 bases between the two germline ends. Per the germline V gene, CDR1 is SGDLS and CDR2 is YYNGEE. The CDR3 coding sequence is TGTGCCAGCAGCGCGGGGGGAGGGATTAATTCACCCCTCCACTTT. Translated, it gives CASSAGGGINSPLHF.

The CDR3 protein is CASSPPVSNADTQYF. CDR3 coding DNA: TGTGCCAGCAGCCCCCCCGTCAGTAACGCAGATACGCAGTATTTT. The chain combines TRBV5-5 with TRBJ2-3; the D is unclear. Trimming left V 4 bases short and J 4 bases short, with 16 bases between. The CDR3 spans 15 residues. The germline V gene has CDR1 SGHKS and CDR2 YYEKEE (reference sequence).